This T cell receptor (beta chain) was documented in a study of cytomegalovirus exposure and HLA in healthy donors (dated by TCRdb to about 2017). The study in broad terms: According to an earlier analysis of several hundred of the donors, 150 million to 200 million T cells yielded 90 million to 140 million unique TCR beta sequences and approximately 300 Gb of sequence data. About 310 gigabases of sequencing data and approximately 85 million unique TCR sequences were included in an early release covering 550 to 800 HLA-typed donors. A later genetic analysis used genome-wide SNP genotypes for 398 of the 666 donors, treating that subset as a discovery cohort. Roughly 5 DR-DQ haplotypes were handled as single units for association and clustering, since linkage in the cohort was strong. Rather than drawing on any new phenotypic data, the later analysis identified candidate immune exposures from TCR beta sequences and the way those sequences occurred across donors. Among some 410 genotyped donors of the cohort, an average of approximately 240,000 unique TCR beta nucleotide sequences was sequenced per donor, of which approximately 19% were non-productive. HLA typing covered class I and class II loci at four-digit resolution. In addition to the first cohort of about 650 subjects, a separate validation cohort of around 110 different subjects was used. The genetic ancestry cluster associated with self-reported Caucasian donors included 81% of the approximately 410 genotyped donors. The T cell repertoires of roughly 660 subjects were profiled by immunosequencing and related to cytomegalovirus serostatus. To study patterns of TCR occurrence, a later analysis re-analyzed previously published TCR beta repertoires from just over 650 donors and added high-resolution HLA genotyping. All discovery cohort repertoires had been generated on a single sequencing platform. The number of typed donors differed by locus: 629-630 for A, B, C, DRB1 and DQB1; 500 to 550 for DQA1; 606 for DPA1; and roughly 490 for DPB1. To predict cytomegalovirus infection status, the study brought together high-throughput TCR immunosequencing, statistical association of individual TCRs with disease status, and machine learning. Donor age, sex, ethnicity and CMV serostatus were collected together with the repertoire data. The study was designed to test whether signatures of past pathogen exposure could be identified by cataloging public T cell receptors. In an earlier analysis of roughly 540 of the donors, high-throughput TCR beta sequencing was used to judge whether each TCR beta V gene segment behaved as functional or pseudogenic. Beyond this particular receptor, the publication reports: The 87-base-pair reads could not distinguish some IMGT-functional V segments, including TRBV6-2 and TRBV6-3, so those segments were excluded. In this cohort, only TCR beta chains were sequenced, and detectable features were limited by the absence of alpha or paired-chain data. The sequencing pipeline was judged likely to have produced a cluster of highly shared sequence variants as a technical artifact. A later genetic analysis associated a missense DCLRE1C variant with V-gene and J-gene trimming of TCR beta chains, and an independent cohort replicated the association. A later analysis associated around 16,000 TCR beta sequences with specific HLA alleles at a false discovery rate of 0.05. While some public TCRs were present in many individuals, most TCR sequences turned up only very rarely across donors. The study listed 164 TCR beta chains as associated with cytomegalovirus. In a later analysis, most CMV-associated TCR beta chains were found to appear HLA-restricted, with HLA associations seemingly driven largely by CMV exposure. When HLA alleles, especially DR and DQ, strongly co-occurred, TCR associations were difficult to assign to individual alleles. According to a later analysis, parvovirus B19, influenza, CMV and Epstein-Barr virus appeared linked to several top co-occurrence clusters. HLA typing was unavailable for some donors at each locus, so association tests used only the typed subset. The classifier was reported to diagnose cytomegalovirus status with high specificity and sensitivity in both the original and validation cohorts. Linkage disequilibrium might explain the correlated functional status among segregating V segments, but an unknown experimental factor could not be excluded. According to a later analysis, TCR association rates differed among HLA loci, with DRB1 alleles showing the most associated TCRs and HLA-C alleles showing the fewest. A further reported finding was that TCR beta sequences accurately predicted the HLA-A and HLA-B alleles for most subjects in the first cohort. A few of the identified cytomegalovirus-associated TCR beta chains were confirmed in vitro to be specific for cytomegalovirus antigens. In a later analysis, HLA-associated TCR beta chains showed more clonal expansion and lower generation probabilities than non-associated chains that were equally common. In an earlier analysis of approximately 600 of the donors, most TCR beta V segments were observed in productive rearrangements about 90% or about 30% of the time, broadly matching IMGT annotations. Immune exposure information for the cohort was limited to CMV serostatus. In a later genetic analysis, fewer N-insertions in productive TCRs were reported among donors in an Asian-associated ancestry cluster than the approximately 630-donor mean. It was suggested by the authors that the approach could potentially be generalized to other disease states and immunological phenotypes. Because counts were too low, roughly 17 rarely observed V segments, including chromosome 9 orphons, were left out of the earlier analysis of 587 of the donors. The presence/absence analyses assumed that sequencing depth was roughly uniform across donors, and that assumption may not be true.

To prepare the library, the immunoSEQ multiplex PCR assay was applied. The multiplex PCR relied on a mix of 60 forward primers for TCR Vbeta segments and 13 reverse primers for TCR Jbeta segments. Amplification of the CDR3 region of rearranged TCR beta genes was performed with a multiplex PCR assay on genomic DNA. The Illumina HiSeq System was used to sequence the amplified TCR beta libraries as 87-base-pair reads. In the source study's methods: A later analysis tallied some 79 million unique TCR beta chains across the 600 to 700 repertoires, and approximately 9.9 million of those chains were shared by two or more donors. Raw reads were error-corrected and collapsed into unique sequences by a nearest-neighbor algorithm in which closely related sequences were merged to remove PCR and sequencing errors. To assign V, D and J gene segments, CDR3 sequences were aligned to IMGT reference sequences. For a sequence to be retained, a match of at least six nucleotides was required to both a V gene segment and a J gene segment. Rearrangements were classified as productive when the CDR3 lacked stop codons and remained in frame with V and J, and all other rearrangements were classified as non-productive. Following IMGT convention, CDR3 was defined as the stretch from the second conserved V-encoded cysteine to the conserved J-encoded phenylalanine. Sequences without an unambiguous match to a single V gene segment were excluded from the earlier analysis of several hundred of the donors. In an earlier analysis of approximately 610 of the donors, V segments were called functional above 56.7% productive rearrangements and were called segregating when the between-donor standard deviation exceeded 5%. A statistical classification framework was built for diagnosing cytomegalovirus status from the catalog of TCR beta chain sequences. V and J gene assignment, in a later analysis, came from comparing TCR nucleotide sequences with IMGT/GENE-DB human TR gene sequences. In a later analysis, CDR3 sequences and most-parsimonious VDJ recombination scenarios were assigned using the TCRdist pipeline. In a later analysis, every TCR beta chain was defined by the combination of its CDR3 amino acid sequence and its V-gene family, and reads without a unique V-gene family were dropped. In a later analysis, 500 to 650 highly shared, low-generation-probability nucleotide sequences were removed to address suspected cross-contamination and a sequencing artifact. For each public chain, a later analysis derived a clonal expansion index from normalized ranks of inferred template counts within each repertoire. In a later analysis, generation probabilities were computed using a VDJ recombination model fitted to out-of-frame rearrangements, and the results were checked against IGoR. In a later analysis, TCR-TCR, TCR-HLA and TCR-CMV co-occurrence was scored with hypergeometric tests, and a repertoire-size bias correction was applied to TCR pairs. A later analysis estimated false discovery rates by permuting HLA or CMV assignments 20 times. A later analysis grouped co-occurring TCRs with DBSCAN, adding TCRdist sequence similarity when clustering within HLA-allele-positive subsets. Repertoires with fewer than 30,000 or more than 120,000 public chains were left out of co-occurrence clustering, as were several repertoires with anomalous nucleotide sharing. The source is immuneACCESS, and TCRdb retained only in-frame sequences with V and J called. Part of the clones is not carried over; for the studies checked, unresolved V genes explain less than half of this, and the remainder is unexplained. V, J and clone size are taken as reported in that table, and D and trimming were inferred from the DNA itself. The sample includes fewer than 200,000 clones, with 65% to 75% observed a single time. The ten largest clones take up approximately 1.5% of the sample.

Germline trimming: 3 bases from V, 6 bases from J; junction bases outside gene matches: 3. The CDR3 holds 14 amino acids from the cysteine to the phenylalanine. Only the CDR3 DNA is retained, 42 bases long and in frame from the first base. The CDR1 and CDR2 encoded by the germline V gene (reference sequence) are GTSNPN and SVGIG. The cohort comprised under 700 healthy bone marrow donors. At the time of sampling, every cohort member was nominally healthy, though immune exposures that went unrecorded were likely present. The donor tested CMV seronegative, placing the donor among the approximately 360 seronegative members of the cohort. A peripheral blood sample was collected from each donor, and TCR beta sequencing was performed on peripheral blood mononuclear cells. The Qiagen DNeasy Blood Extraction Kit was used to extract genomic DNA from the blood cell samples. A note on this clone: Its antigen is unknown. No base qualities exist here, and no much larger clone lies one base off it.

The clonotype comes from a girl aged 10-17 years in good health and CMV-seronegative. The sample taken for sequencing was PBMCs. The chain couples TRBV30 to TRBJ1-5, with 12 bases in between that match TRBD1. Here the CDR3 is given as CAWRGQGAFQPQHF. The nucleotide sequence reads as follows: TGTGCCTGGAGGGGACAGGGGGCGTTTCAGCCCCAGCATTTT.